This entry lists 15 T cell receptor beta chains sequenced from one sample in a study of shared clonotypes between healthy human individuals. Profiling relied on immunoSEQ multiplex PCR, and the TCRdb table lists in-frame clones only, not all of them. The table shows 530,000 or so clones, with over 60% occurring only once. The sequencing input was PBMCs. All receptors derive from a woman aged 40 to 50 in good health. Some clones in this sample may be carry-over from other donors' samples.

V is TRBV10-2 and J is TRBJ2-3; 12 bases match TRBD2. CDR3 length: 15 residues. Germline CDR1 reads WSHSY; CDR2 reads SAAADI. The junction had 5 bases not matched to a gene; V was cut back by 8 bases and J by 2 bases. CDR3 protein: CASGGLAGLTDTQYF. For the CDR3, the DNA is TGCGCCAGCGGAGGACTAGCGGGACTCACAGATACGCAGTATTTT.

CDR3 protein: CASSVAADPSDEQFF. DNA for the CDR3: TGTGCCAGCAGTGTGGCAGCGGATCCGAGCGATGAGCAGTTCTTC. The chain combines TRBV2 with TRBJ2-1; possible D gene TRBD2, 5 bases. Trimming left V 4 bases short and J 8 bases short, with 18 bases between. CDR3 size: 15 residues. Germline V gene sequence: CDR1 SNHLY, CDR2 FYNNEI.

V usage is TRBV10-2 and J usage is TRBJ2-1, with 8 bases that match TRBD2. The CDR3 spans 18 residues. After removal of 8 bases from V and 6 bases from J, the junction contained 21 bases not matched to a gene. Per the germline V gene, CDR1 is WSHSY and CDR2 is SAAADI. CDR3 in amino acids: CASRVRLAGLRGGNEQFF. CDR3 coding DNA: TGCGCCAGCCGGGTGAGGCTAGCGGGCCTCCGAGGGGGCAATGAGCAGTTCTTC.

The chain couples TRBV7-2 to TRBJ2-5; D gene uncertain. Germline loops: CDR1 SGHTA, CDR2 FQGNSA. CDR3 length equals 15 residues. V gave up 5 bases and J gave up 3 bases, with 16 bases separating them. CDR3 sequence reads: CASSHTWAEEETQYF. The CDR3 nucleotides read TGTGCCAGCAGCCATACATGGGCTGAGGAAGAGACCCAGTACTTC.

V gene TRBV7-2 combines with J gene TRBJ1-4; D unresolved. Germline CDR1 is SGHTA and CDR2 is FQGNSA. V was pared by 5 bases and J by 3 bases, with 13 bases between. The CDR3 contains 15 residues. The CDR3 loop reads CASSGRAGANEKLFF. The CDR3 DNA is TGTGCCAGCAGCGGCCGGGCCGGCGCTAATGAAAAACTGTTTTTT.

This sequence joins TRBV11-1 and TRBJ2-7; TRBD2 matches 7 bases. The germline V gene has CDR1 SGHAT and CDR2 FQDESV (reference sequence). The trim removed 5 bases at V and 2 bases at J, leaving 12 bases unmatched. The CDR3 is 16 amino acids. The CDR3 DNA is TGTGCCAGCAGCCCCCCCCCGCGACTAGCTCCCTACGAGCAGTACTTC. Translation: CASSPPPRLAPYEQYF.

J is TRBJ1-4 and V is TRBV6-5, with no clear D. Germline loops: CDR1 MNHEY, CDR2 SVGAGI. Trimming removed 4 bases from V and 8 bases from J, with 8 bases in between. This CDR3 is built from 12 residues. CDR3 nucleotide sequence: TGTGCCAGCAGTTCCCGGAGGGAAAAACTGTTTTTT. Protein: CASSSRREKLFF.

CDR3 sequence (DNA): TGTGCCAGCAGTGAAGCGCTTCGACGGGACCCTAACACTGAAGCTTTCTTT. The encoded protein is CASSEALRRDPNTEAFF. The gene calls are TRBV2 and TRBJ1-1; D is perhaps TRBD1 (5 bases). The CDR3 extends over 17 amino acids. The V end lost 0 bases, the J end lost 2 bases, and 16 bases lay between the germline ends. Germline assignment: CDR1 SNHLY and CDR2 FYNNEI.

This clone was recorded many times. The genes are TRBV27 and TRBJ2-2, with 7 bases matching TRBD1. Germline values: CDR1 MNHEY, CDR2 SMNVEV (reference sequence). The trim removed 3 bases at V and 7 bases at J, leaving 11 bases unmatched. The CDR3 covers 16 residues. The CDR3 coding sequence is TGTGCCAGCAGTTTCACCGGGACAGCAAATAGCGGGGAGCTGTTTTTT. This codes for CASSFTGTANSGELFF.

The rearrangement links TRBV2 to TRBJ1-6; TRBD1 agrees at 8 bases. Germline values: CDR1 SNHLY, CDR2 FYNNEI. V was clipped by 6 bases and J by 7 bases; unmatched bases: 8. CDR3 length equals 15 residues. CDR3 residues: CASSPGQGGNSPLHF. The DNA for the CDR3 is TGTGCCAGCAGCCCCGGACAGGGTGGGAATTCACCCCTCCACTTT.

CDR3 in DNA: TGTGCCACCAGCATCGACCGTAGCAGGAACACCATATATTTT. Its translation: CATSIDRSRNTIYF. V is TRBV15 and J is TRBJ1-3; no clear D. Per germline, CDR1 LNHNV and CDR2 YYDKDF (reference sequence). The V end lost 4 bases, the J end lost 7 bases, and 14 bases lay between the germline ends. This CDR3 is built from 14 residues.

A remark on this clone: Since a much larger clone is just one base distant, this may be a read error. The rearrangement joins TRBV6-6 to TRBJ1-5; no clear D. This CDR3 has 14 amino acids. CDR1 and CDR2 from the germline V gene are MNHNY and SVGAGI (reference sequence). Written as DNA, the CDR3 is TGTGTCAGCGTCGGCGCCTTGAGCAATCAGCCCCAGCATTTT. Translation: CVSVGALSNQPQHF.

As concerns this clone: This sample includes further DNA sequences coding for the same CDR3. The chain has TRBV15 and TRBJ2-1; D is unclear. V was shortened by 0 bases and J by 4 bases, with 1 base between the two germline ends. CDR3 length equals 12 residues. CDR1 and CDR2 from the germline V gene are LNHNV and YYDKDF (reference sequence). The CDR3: CATSRDYNEQFF. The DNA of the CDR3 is TGTGCCACCAGCAGAGATTACAATGAGCAGTTCTTC.

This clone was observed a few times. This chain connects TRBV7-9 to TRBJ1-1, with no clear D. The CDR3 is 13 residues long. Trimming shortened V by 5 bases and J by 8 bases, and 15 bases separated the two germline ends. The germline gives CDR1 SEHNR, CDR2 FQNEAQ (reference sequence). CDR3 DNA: TGTGCCAGCAGCCTCGGGGAGGCCAGGGAAGCTTTCTTT. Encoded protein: CASSLGEAREAFF.

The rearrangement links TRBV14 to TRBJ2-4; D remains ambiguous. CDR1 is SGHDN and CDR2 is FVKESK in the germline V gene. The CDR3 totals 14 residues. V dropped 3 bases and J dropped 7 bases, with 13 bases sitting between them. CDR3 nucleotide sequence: TGTGCCAGCAGCCACTCAGGAGACCGGAACATTCAGTACTTC. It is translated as CASSHSGDRNIQYF.